Each of the 10 T cell receptor beta chains below was sequenced from the same sample in a study of shared clonotypes between healthy human individuals. Selected positively for CCR7 and CD45RO-negative, naive CD8 cells excluded terminally differentiated effector memory CD45RA+ cells. Produced via immunoSEQ multiplex PCR; TCRdb's table is partial and in-frame only. The table includes around 1,900,000 clones, approximately 92% detected once. The sample was naive CD8+ T cells from PBMCs. These receptors all stem from a man aged 18 to 35 in good health. Some clones in this sample may be carry-over from other donors' samples.

CDR3 amino acids: CASSHRQSTDTQYF. For the CDR3, the DNA is TGCGCCAGCAGCCACCGTCAGAGCACAGATACGCAGTATTTT. The J gene is TRBJ2-3, the V gene TRBV4-1; D is uncertain. Germline-derived CDR1 and CDR2 are MGHRA and YSYEKL. V was trimmed by 3 bases and J by 0 bases, leaving 7 bases between them. This CDR3 spans 14 amino acids.

The chain employs TRBV11-2 and TRBJ2-7; D is possibly TRBD1 (6 bases). The CDR3 is 15 amino acids. CDR1 SGHAT and CDR2 FQNNGV come from the germline V gene. The ends were cut back, 3 bases at V and 2 bases at J, with 14 bases in the middle. The CDR3 coding sequence is TGTGCCAGCAGCTTCGATTCAGGGGCAACCTACGAGCAGTACTTC. Translated, it gives CASSFDSGATYEQYF.

J is TRBJ2-7 and V is TRBV27, with 12 bases that match TRBD2. Per the germline V gene, CDR1 is MNHEY and CDR2 is SMNVEV (reference sequence). V shed 4 bases and J 0 bases; nucleotides not matched to a gene: 13. The CDR3 is 19 residues long. CDR3 coding DNA: TGTGCCAGCAGTTCATGGCGGCTAGCGGGAGGGTCAAGCTCCTACGAGCAGTACTTC. Encoded protein: CASSSWRLAGGSSSYEQYF.

The chain recombines TRBV19 with TRBJ1-2; D remains ambiguous. Deletions cut 3 bases from V and 4 bases from J, with 6 bases between. The V gene's germline CDR1 is LNHDA and CDR2 SQIVND (reference sequence). The CDR3 length is 12 residues. This CDR3 reads CASSMARYGYTF. Written as DNA, the CDR3 is TGTGCCAGTAGTATGGCCCGCTATGGCTACACCTTC.

The CDR3 DNA reads TGTGCCAGCAGCTTTGGGCCGGGACAGGGATCCGGGGAGCTGTTTTTT. Encoded protein: CASSFGPGQGSGELFF. The chain couples TRBV7-2 to TRBJ2-2; 9 positions agree with TRBD1. The CDR3 is made up of 16 amino acids. V gave up 3 bases and J gave up 6 bases; unmatched junction bases: 8. Germline V CDR1 and CDR2: SGHTA, FQGNSA.

The chain links TRBV30 to TRBJ2-3; tentative D call: TRBD2 (6 bases). This CDR3 spans 15 amino acids. Germline assignment: CDR1 GTSNPN and CDR2 SVGIG (reference sequence). V gave up 0 bases and J gave up 4 bases, with 14 bases separating them. This CDR3 reads CAWSVLLARADTQYF. CDR3 sequence (DNA): TGTGCCTGGAGTGTACTACTAGCTCGCGCAGATACGCAGTATTTT. Full variable domain (outside the CDR3, taken from reference TRBV30 and TRBJ2-3): SQTIHQWPATLVQPVGSPLSLECTVEGTSNPNLYWYRQAAGRGLQLLFYSVGIGQISSEVPQNLSASRPQDRQFILSSKKLLLSDSGFYLCAWSVLLARADTQYFGPGTRLTVL.

V gene TRBV28 combines with J gene TRBJ2-5; D gene uncertain. Trimming removed 5 bases from V and 2 bases from J, with 12 bases in between. The CDR3 runs to 14 residues. Germline V lookup: CDR1 MDHEN, CDR2 SYDVKM. CDR3 bases: TGTGCCAGCAGTACGACAACAATACAAGAGACCCAGTACTTC. This encodes CASSTTTIQETQYF.

The sample holds one count of this clone. This chain uses TRBV11-2 with TRBJ2-1, with D perhaps matching TRBD1 (5 bases). CDR1 is SGHAT, CDR2 FQNNGV, per germline. The CDR3 sequence is 13 residues long. The V and J ends lost 0 bases and 10 bases respectively, with 10 bases between them. CDR3 sequence reads: CASSLDWTTEQFF. The CDR3 bases are TGTGCCAGCAGCTTAGATTGGACAACAGAGCAGTTCTTC. The complete variable domain, with remaining parts taken from reference TRBV11-2 and TRBJ2-1, reads EAGVAQSPRYKIIEKRQSVAFWCNPISGHATLYWYQQILGQGPKLLIQFQNNGVVDDSQLPKDRFSAERLKGVDSTLKIQPAKLEDSAVYLCASSLDWTTEQFFGPGTRLTVL.

Only one count was recorded for this clone. The chain joins TRBV4-2 to TRBJ2-3; D is unclear. The CDR3 runs to 14 residues. Germline CDR1 reads LGHNA; CDR2 reads YNFKEQ. Trimming left V 1 base short and J 6 bases short, with 11 bases between. In DNA form, the CDR3 reads TGTGCCAGCAGCCAAGCCCCAGGTGTGGATACGCAGTATTTT. It specifies CASSQAPGVDTQYF.

CDR3 in amino acids: CASSSPFRDGGYEQYF. The CDR3 bases are TGTGCCAGCAGTTCCCCTTTCCGGGACGGGGGTTACGAGCAGTACTTC. The chain carries TRBV6-6 and TRBJ2-7, with TRBD2 as a possible D gene (6 bases). This CDR3 has 16 residues. Germline CDR1 and CDR2: MNHNY and SVGAGI (reference sequence). V lost 4 bases, J lost 4 bases, and 20 bases lay in between.